What follows describes a single T cell receptor (beta chain). The V gene's germline CDR1 is SGHVS and CDR2 FNYEAQ. Trimming took 1 base from V and 7 from J, leaving 7 bases between them. This CDR3 has 13 amino acids. This entry belongs to a study of PD-1 blockade in mismatch repair-deficient tumors. As for the study in general: All were previously treated, progressing patients with about twelve mismatch repair-deficient cancer types.

Every patient had mismatch repair deficiency by PCR or immunohistochemistry. Profiling relied on immunoSEQ multiplex PCR, and the TCRdb table lists in-frame clones only, not all of them. The data hold approximately 80,000 clones, with 80% to 90% observed a single time. The receptor's source is an adult with mismatch repair-deficient cancer. The starting material was peripheral blood, obtained 44 weeks after starting pembrolizumab. This rearrangement joins TRBV7-6 to TRBJ2-2; D gene unclear. This chain's CDR3 is CASSLGVSGELFF. As DNA, the CDR3 is TGTGCCAGCAGCTTAGGGGTGAGCGGGGAGCTGTTTTTT.